Listed here are 30 T cell receptor beta chains from one sample, sequenced in a study of blood T cells in healthy people across ages. Combining a sample-barcoded 5' primer with a J-beta primer mix, a second PCR ran for 7 to 11 cycles. TCRdb re-derived calls from the 5' RACE reads in MiXCR, one entry per CDR3 protein. The table shows 500,000 to 550,000 distinct CDR3 sequences, with 24% occurring only once. This sample also appeared in a second study, on T cells of mothers and their children.

The sequenced material came from blood. Receptors originate from a boy younger than 18 in good health.

CDR3 protein: CSVAVVASTDTQYF. In DNA, the CDR3 is TGCAGCGTTGCAGTCGTGGCTAGCACAGATACGCAGTATTTT. The rearrangement joins TRBV29-1 to TRBJ2-3, with no clear D. CDR3 size: 14 residues. Germline V CDR1 and CDR2: SQVTM, ANQGSEA. V was cut by 4 bases and J by 0 bases, with 11 bases left in between.

This clonotype was detected only a few times. V gene TRBV7-9 combines with J gene TRBJ2-3; D gene uncertain. V was trimmed by 3 bases and J by 5 bases, leaving 15 bases between them. Germline CDR1 SEHNR, CDR2 FQNEAQ (reference sequence). The CDR3 loop spans 15 amino acids. DNA for the CDR3: TGTGCCAGCAGCTTTCAAGCGTACTCCATAGATACGCAGTATTTT. Protein: CASSFQAYSIDTQYF.

This clonotype has a handful of counts. The chain is built from TRBV27 and TRBJ2-3; 8 bases align to TRBD1. The CDR3 runs to 16 residues. From germline, CDR1 is MNHEY and CDR2 SMNVEV (reference sequence). J was trimmed by 6 bases and V by 3 bases; bases with no gene match: 11. CDR3 nucleotides: TGTGCCAGCAGTTTCTTGGGACAGGAGCCCTCTGATACGCAGTATTTT. Translated: CASSFLGQEPSDTQYF.

The chain links TRBV29-1 to TRBJ2-1; D not certain. The germline gives CDR1 SQVTM, CDR2 ANQGSEA. The CDR3 loop spans 15 amino acids. Trimming removed 4 bases at V and 3 bases at J, with 16 bases between. The CDR3 protein is CSVVGLYTGYNEQFF. DNA for the CDR3: TGCAGCGTTGTGGGCCTCTACACTGGCTACAATGAGCAGTTCTTC.

The rearrangement uses TRBV6-2 or TRBV6-3 and TRBJ2-1; D is ambiguous. There are 14 residues in the CDR3. V was pared by 4 bases and J by 4 bases, with 11 bases between. Germline CDR1 reads MNHEY; CDR2 reads SVGEGT. CDR3 nucleotide sequence: TGTGCCAGCAGTTTTTGGGCAGCTTACAATGAGCAGTTCTTC. Amino acids: CASSFWAAYNEQFF.

This clonotype has just a few counts. The chain couples TRBV7-3 to TRBJ2-7; 8 bases are a match to TRBD2. Germline V gene lookup returns CDR1 SGHTA and CDR2 FQGTGA. Trimming at V came to 5 bases and at J to 0 bases, leaving 3 bases not matched to a gene. This CDR3 has 14 amino acids. The CDR3 DNA follows: TGTGCCAGCAGCCCTAGCGGGTACTCCTACGAGCAGTACTTC. It translates to CASSPSGYSYEQYF.

This clonotype showed up just a few times. The chain links TRBV19 to TRBJ2-7; unclear D gene. V was trimmed by 4 bases and J by 3 bases, leaving 7 bases between them. The CDR3 has 12 amino acids. Germline CDR1 is LNHDA and CDR2 is SQIVND (reference sequence). The CDR3 DNA reads as TGTGCCAGTAGTACAGGTCACTACGAGCAGTACTTC. Amino acids: CASSTGHYEQYF.

In this sample, this clonotype turned up a few times. This rearrangement joins TRBV6-1 to TRBJ2-5; TRBD2 matches at 16 bases. Germline V lookup: CDR1 MNHNS, CDR2 SASEGT. CDR3 length: 16 amino acids. V was clipped by 6 bases and J by 5 bases; unmatched bases: 6. The CDR3 DNA follows: TGTGCCAGCAGCTTGGGACTAGCGGGGGGGATGGAGACCCAGTACTTC. It encodes CASSLGLAGGMETQYF.

This chain joins TRBV7-6 and TRBJ2-5, with a weak D call TRBD1 (5 bases). Trimming removed 5 bases at V and 4 bases at J, with 20 bases between. The CDR3 sequence is 16 residues long. Per germline, CDR1 SGHVS and CDR2 FNYEAQ. This chain's CDR3 is CASSKTQGFIPETQYF. As DNA, the CDR3 is TGTGCCAGCAGCAAAACTCAGGGCTTCATCCCAGAGACCCAGTACTTC.

This clonotype was picked up many times. The rearrangement joins TRBV9 to TRBJ1-1, with D uncertain. This CDR3 contains 13 residues. CDR1 and CDR2 (germline): SGDLS, YYNGEE. V was pared by 0 bases and J by 4 bases, with 7 bases between. The CDR3 nucleotides read TGTGCCAGCAGCGTAGGTGGTTCCACTGAAGCTTTCTTT. Protein sequence: CASSVGGSTEAFF.

This clonotype showed up just once. The V call is TRBV24-1, the J call TRBJ2-1, with 9 nucleotides matching TRBD1. Germline V gene lookup returns CDR1 KGHDR and CDR2 SFDVKD. After removal of 7 bases from V and 4 bases from J, the junction contained 4 bases not matched to a gene. The CDR3 covers 14 residues. The CDR3 loop is CATSGTGLYNEQFF. DNA for the CDR3: TGTGCCACCAGCGGGACAGGGCTTTACAATGAGCAGTTCTTC.

This clonotype was seen a few times. The chain links TRBV28 to TRBJ1-1; D gene uncertain. CDR3 length equals 14 residues. Germline V gene data show CDR1 as MDHEN and CDR2 as SYDVKM. The ends were cut back, 2 bases at V and 0 bases at J, with 7 bases in the middle. The CDR3 DNA sequence: TGTGCCAGCAGTTTAGCCCGGGTGAACACTGAAGCTTTCTTT. Translated: CASSLARVNTEAFF.

This clonotype has just a few counts. The chain carries TRBV5-6 and TRBJ2-5, with D hard to call. The closer fit of TRBJ2-1 to the DNA end suggests the J call may be wrong. The CDR3 is 12 amino acids. The V gene's germline CDR1 is SGHDT and CDR2 YYEEEE. CDR3 region: CASSLVANEQFF. Written as DNA, the CDR3 is TGTGCCAGCAGCTTGGTGGCCAATGAGCAGTTCTTC.

In this sample, this clonotype turned up many times. The chain uses TRBV29-1 and TRBJ2-5; D is unresolved. Between the trimmed V and J ends, which lost 4 bases and 3 bases, there was a span of 9 bases. Germline V CDR1 and CDR2: SQVTM, ANQGSEA. The CDR3 loop spans 12 amino acids. In DNA, the CDR3 is TGCAGCGTTGGGTACAGTGAAGAGACCCAGTACTTC. Amino acid sequence: CSVGYSEETQYF.

The chain is built from TRBV20-1 and TRBJ1-5; D perhaps matches TRBD1 (5 bases). V lost 3 bases to trimming and J lost 5 bases, with 17 bases between them. Germline V gives CDR1 DFQATT, CDR2 SNEGSKA (reference sequence). The CDR3 loop spans 15 amino acids. In DNA, the CDR3 is TGCAGTGCTAGTTTCGGGGGGGTTATCGATCAGCCCCAGCATTTT. Residues: CSASFGGVIDQPQHF.

The CDR3: CAWKRQTNTEAFF. CDR3 sequence (DNA): TGTGCCTGGAAAAGACAGACGAACACTGAAGCTTTCTTT. The chain carries TRBV30 and TRBJ1-1; maybe TRBD1 (5 bases). The CDR3 covers 13 residues. The V end was cut by 4 bases, the J end by 1 base, with 10 bases between. Germline V gene lookup returns CDR1 GTSNPN and CDR2 SVGIG (reference sequence).

This clonotype was seen ten or more times. The chain uses TRBV27 and TRBJ2-4, with 10 bases fitting TRBD1. Trimming at V came to 5 bases and at J to 6 bases, leaving 7 bases not matched to a gene. The CDR3 is made up of 15 amino acids. CDR1 is MNHEY and CDR2 is SMNVEV in the germline V gene (reference sequence). CDR3 bases: TGTGCCAGCAGTCCTCAGACAGGGGGCGGAAACATTCAGTACTTC. It yields the protein CASSPQTGGGNIQYF.

The CDR3 region is CASSQGDGPRVGYTF. Written as DNA, the CDR3 is TGTGCCAGCAGCCAGGGGGACGGTCCACGCGTTGGCTACACCTTC. This rearrangement joins TRBV2 to TRBJ1-2; 7 nucleotides line up with TRBD1. This CDR3 region has 15 residues. Per germline, CDR1 SNHLY and CDR2 FYNNEI. V lost 6 bases, J lost 7 bases, and 14 bases stayed unmatched.

This clonotype was counted a few times. The chain recombines TRBV29-1 with TRBJ1-1, with D tentatively TRBD1 (5 bases). Per the germline V gene, CDR1 is SQVTM and CDR2 is ANQGSEA. V was clipped by 3 bases and J by 1 base, with 6 bases between them. The CDR3 has 12 amino acids. The CDR3 region is CSVDGGNTEAFF. DNA for the CDR3: TGCAGCGTTGACGGGGGGAACACTGAAGCTTTCTTT.

In its sample, this clonotype was seen a few times. The chain is built from TRBV19 and TRBJ2-1, with no clear D. V shed 9 bases and J shed 6 bases, with 9 bases lying between them. From germline, CDR1 is LNHDA and CDR2 SQIVND (reference sequence). This CDR3 region has 11 residues. The CDR3 protein is CASSSINEQFF. The CDR3 nucleotides are TGTGCCAGCTCTAGTATCAATGAGCAGTTCTTC.

The rearrangement joins TRBV29-1 to TRBJ2-5; D uncertain. The CDR3 is 13 amino acids. The V and J ends lost 3 bases and 2 bases respectively, with 10 bases between them. Germline V gene sequence: CDR1 SQVTM, CDR2 ANQGSEA. As DNA, the CDR3 is TGCAGCGTTGAGAAGGGCCCACAAGAGACCCAGTACTTC. This codes for CSVEKGPQETQYF.

The chain combines TRBV27 with TRBJ2-1; the D gene could be TRBD1 or TRBD2 (6 bases each). Judging by the DNA end, TRBJ2-5 fits better; the J call may be wrong. The CDR3 runs 14 residues. Germline CDR1 reads MNHEY; CDR2 reads SMNVEV (reference sequence). The CDR3 region has the DNA TGTGCCAGCAGTTTGAGGGGGGATAGCGAGACCCAGTACTTC. Protein: CASSLRGDSETQYF.

This clonotype occurred a few times. The chain couples TRBV6-2 or TRBV6-3 to TRBJ2-7; TRBD1 or TRBD2 may be the D gene (5 bases each). Trimming shortened V by 7 bases and J by 5 bases, and 12 bases separated the two germline ends. The CDR3 runs 12 residues. Germline CDR1 MNHEY, CDR2 SVGEGT. In DNA form, the CDR3 reads TGTGCCAGCACCCGAGGGGTGGACGAGCAGTACTTC. Amino acid sequence: CASTRGVDEQYF.

This clonotype was observed a handful of times. The chain has TRBV12-3 or TRBV12-4 and TRBJ1-1, with D tentatively TRBD1 (5 bases). Trimming took off 3 bases at V and 9 bases at J, with 14 bases between the two ends. This CDR3 is 13 amino acids long. The CDR3 DNA follows: TGTGCCAGCAGTTTCGGGACTTGGACCCAAGCTTTCTTT. The encoded protein is CASSFGTWTQAFF.

The chain is built from TRBV14 and TRBJ2-5; D remains ambiguous. Germline V CDR1 and CDR2: SGHDN, FVKESK. V dropped 0 bases and J dropped 7 bases, with 18 bases sitting between them. This CDR3 is built from 16 residues. The CDR3 sequence: CASSQDQINSWATQYF. Here the CDR3 DNA reads TGTGCCAGCAGCCAAGATCAGATCAATTCGTGGGCGACCCAGTACTTC. Combining the CDR3 with reference TRBV14 and TRBJ2-5 gives the whole variable domain EAGVTQFPSHSVIEKGQTVTLRCDPISGHDNLYWYRRVMGKEIKFLLHFVKESKQDESGMPNNRFLAERTGGTYSTLKVQPAELEDSGVYFCASSQDQINSWATQYFGPGTRLLVL.

This clonotype was observed many times. Germline and junction disagree at one end, which may indicate a read error. The chain has TRBV18 and TRBJ2-5; unclear D gene. This CDR3 comprises 12 residues. Germline V lookup: CDR1 KGHSH, CDR2 LQKENI. The CDR3 region is CASSPRGETQYF. In DNA, the CDR3 is TGCGCCAGCAGCCCCCGAGGCGAGACCCAGTACTTC.

In DNA, the CDR3 is TGTGCCAGCAGTTACGGACTAGCGGGCCAAGAGACCCAGTACTTC. This gives the protein CASSYGLAGQETQYF. V is TRBV6-2 or TRBV6-3 and J is TRBJ2-5; 11 positions agree with TRBD2. This CDR3 spans 15 amino acids. CDR1 MNHEY and CDR2 SVGEGT come from the germline V gene. V lost 2 bases, J lost 1 base, and 0 bases stayed unmatched.

V usage is TRBV7-9 and J usage is TRBJ1-2, with D perhaps matching TRBD1 (6 bases). Germline V gives CDR1 SEHNR, CDR2 FQNEAQ (reference sequence). The CDR3 has 11 residues. V was pared by 4 bases and J by 10 bases, with 10 bases between. CDR3 region: CASSSSGDYTF. The CDR3 DNA reads TGTGCCAGCAGCTCCTCAGGGGACTACACCTTC.

The rearrangement uses TRBV6-5 and TRBJ1-6; 7 bases map to TRBD1. The CDR3 length is 14 residues. CDR1 is MNHEY, CDR2 SVGAGI, per germline. V was pared by 8 bases and J by 6 bases, with 7 bases of the junction left unmatched. The DNA for the CDR3 is TGTGCCAGCCCGGGGACAGTATGTAATTCACCCCTCCACTTT. It encodes CASPGTVCNSPLHF.

In its sample, this clonotype was seen many times. The chain has TRBV7-2 and TRBJ1-2, with 8 bases lining up with TRBD1. The germline V gene has CDR1 SGHTA and CDR2 FQGNSA. With V trimmed by 5 bases and J by 5 bases, 7 bases remained unmatched. CDR3 length equals 14 residues. The CDR3 DNA reads TGTGCCAGCAGCACCCGGACAGGGAGATATGGCTACACCTTC. It is translated as CASSTRTGRYGYTF.